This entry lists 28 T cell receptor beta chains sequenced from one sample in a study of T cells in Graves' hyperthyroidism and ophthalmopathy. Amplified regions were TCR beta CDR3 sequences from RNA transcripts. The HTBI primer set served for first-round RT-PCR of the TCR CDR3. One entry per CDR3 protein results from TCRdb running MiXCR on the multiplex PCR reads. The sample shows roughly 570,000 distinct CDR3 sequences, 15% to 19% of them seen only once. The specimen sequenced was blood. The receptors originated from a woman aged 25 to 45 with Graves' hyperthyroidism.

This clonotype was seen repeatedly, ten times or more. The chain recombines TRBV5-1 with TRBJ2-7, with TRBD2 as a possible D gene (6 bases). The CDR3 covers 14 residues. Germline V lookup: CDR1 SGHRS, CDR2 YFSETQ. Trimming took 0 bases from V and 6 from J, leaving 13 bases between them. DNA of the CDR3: TGCGCCAGCAGCTTGGAATACGGAGCGGGCGAGCAGTACTTC. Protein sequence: CASSLEYGAGEQYF.

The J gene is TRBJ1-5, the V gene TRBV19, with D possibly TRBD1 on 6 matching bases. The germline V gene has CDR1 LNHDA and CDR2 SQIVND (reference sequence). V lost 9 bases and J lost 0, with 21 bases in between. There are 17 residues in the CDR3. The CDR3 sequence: CASSLMTGAYSNQPQHF. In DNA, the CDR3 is TGTGCCAGCAGTTTAATGACAGGCGCATATAGCAATCAGCCCCAGCATTTT. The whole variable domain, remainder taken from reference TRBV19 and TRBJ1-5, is DGGITQSPKYLFRKEGQNVTLSCEQNLNHDAMYWYRQDPGQGLRLIYYSQIVNDFQKGDIAEGYSVSREKKESFPLTVTSAQKNPTAFYLCASSLMTGAYSNQPQHFGDGTRLSIL.

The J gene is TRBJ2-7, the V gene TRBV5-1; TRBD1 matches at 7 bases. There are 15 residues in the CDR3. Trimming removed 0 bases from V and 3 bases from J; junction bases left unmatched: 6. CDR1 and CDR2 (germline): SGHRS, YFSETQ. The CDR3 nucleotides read TGCGCCAGCAGCTTGGCTCCGGGACAGAACTACGAGCAGTACTTC. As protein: CASSLAPGQNYEQYF. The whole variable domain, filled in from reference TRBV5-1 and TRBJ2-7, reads KAGVTQTPRYLIKTRGQQVTLSCSPISGHRSVSWYQQTPGQGLQFLFEYFSETQRNKGNFPGRFSGRQFSNSRSEMNVSTLELGDSALYLCASSLAPGQNYEQYFGPGTRLTVT.

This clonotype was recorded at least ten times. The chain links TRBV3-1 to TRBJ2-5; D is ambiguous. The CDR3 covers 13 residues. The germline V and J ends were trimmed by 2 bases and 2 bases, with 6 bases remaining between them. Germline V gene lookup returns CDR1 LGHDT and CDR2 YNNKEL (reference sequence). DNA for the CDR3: TGTGCCAGCAGCCAAAATCGGCAAGAGACCCAGTACTTC. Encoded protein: CASSQNRQETQYF.

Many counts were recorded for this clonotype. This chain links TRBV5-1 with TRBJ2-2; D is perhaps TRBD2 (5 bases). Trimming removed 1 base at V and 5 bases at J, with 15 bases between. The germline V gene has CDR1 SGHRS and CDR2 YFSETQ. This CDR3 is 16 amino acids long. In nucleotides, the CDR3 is TGCGCCAGCAGCTTGTCGGTGGGAGTGGAAACCGGGGAGCTGTTTTTT. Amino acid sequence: CASSLSVGVETGELFF.

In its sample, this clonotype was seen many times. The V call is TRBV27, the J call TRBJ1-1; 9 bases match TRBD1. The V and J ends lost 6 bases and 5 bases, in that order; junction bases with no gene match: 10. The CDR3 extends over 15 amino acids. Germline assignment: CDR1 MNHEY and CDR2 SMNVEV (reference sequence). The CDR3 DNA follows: TGTGCCAGCAGCGGCGGACAGGGGCGAGGTACTGAAGCTTTCTTT. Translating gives CASSGGQGRGTEAFF.

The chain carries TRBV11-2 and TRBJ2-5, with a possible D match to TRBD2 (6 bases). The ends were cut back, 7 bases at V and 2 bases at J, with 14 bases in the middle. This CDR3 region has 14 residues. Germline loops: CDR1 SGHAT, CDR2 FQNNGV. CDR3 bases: TGTGCCAGCACCCAGGTGGAGGGACAAGAGACCCAGTACTTC. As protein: CASTQVEGQETQYF.

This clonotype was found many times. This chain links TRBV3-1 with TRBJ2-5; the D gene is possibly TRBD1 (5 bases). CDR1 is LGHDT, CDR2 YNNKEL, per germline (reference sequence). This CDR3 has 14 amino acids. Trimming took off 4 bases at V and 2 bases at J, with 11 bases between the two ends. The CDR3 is CASSRSRAQETQYF. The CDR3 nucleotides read TGTGCCAGCAGCCGGAGCAGGGCACAAGAGACCCAGTACTTC.

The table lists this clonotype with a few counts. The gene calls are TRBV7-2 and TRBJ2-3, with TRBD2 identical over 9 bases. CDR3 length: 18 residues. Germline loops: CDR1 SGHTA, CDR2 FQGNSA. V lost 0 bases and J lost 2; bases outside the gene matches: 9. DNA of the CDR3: TGTGCCAGCAGCTTAGCGTCTAGCGGGACATTATTCACAGATACGCAGTATTTT. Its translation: CASSLASSGTLFTDTQYF. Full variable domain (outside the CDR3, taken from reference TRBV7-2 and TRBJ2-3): GAGVSQSPSNKVTEKGKDVELRCDPISGHTALYWYRQSLGQGLEFLIYFQGNSAPDKSGLPSDRFSAERTGGSVSTLTIQRTQQEDSAVYLCASSLASSGTLFTDTQYFGPGTRLTVL.

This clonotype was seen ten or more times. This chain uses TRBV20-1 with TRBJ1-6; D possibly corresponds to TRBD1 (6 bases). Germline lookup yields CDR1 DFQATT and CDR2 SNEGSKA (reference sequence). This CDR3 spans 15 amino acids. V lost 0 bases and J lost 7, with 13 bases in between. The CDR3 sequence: CSAREARGANSPLHF. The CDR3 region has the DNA TGCAGTGCTAGAGAGGCTAGGGGGGCCAATTCACCCCTCCACTTT.

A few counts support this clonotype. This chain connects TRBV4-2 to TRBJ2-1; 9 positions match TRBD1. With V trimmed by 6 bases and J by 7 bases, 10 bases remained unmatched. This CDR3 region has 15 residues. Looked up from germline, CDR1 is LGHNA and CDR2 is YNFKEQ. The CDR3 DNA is TGTGCCAGCAGTACAAACAGGGGGCTTGGGAATGAGCAGTTCTTC. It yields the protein CASSTNRGLGNEQFF.

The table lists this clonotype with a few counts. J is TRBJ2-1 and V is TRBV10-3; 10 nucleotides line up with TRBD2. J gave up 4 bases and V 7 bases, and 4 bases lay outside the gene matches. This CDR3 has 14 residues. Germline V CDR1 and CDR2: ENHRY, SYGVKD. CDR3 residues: CAIILAGGYNEQFF. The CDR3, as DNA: TGTGCCATCATCTTAGCGGGAGGTTACAATGAGCAGTTCTTC.

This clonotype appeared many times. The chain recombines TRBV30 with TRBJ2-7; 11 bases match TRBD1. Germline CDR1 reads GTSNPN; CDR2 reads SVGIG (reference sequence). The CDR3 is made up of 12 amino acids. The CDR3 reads CASGQGAREQYF. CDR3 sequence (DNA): TGTGCTTCCGGACAGGGGGCGCGTGAGCAGTACTTC.

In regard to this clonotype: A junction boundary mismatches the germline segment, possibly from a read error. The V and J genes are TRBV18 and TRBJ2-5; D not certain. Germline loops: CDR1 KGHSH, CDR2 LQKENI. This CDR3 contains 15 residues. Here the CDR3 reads CASSPPSSPGETQYF. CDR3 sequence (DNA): TGTGCCAGCTCTCCACCCTCGAGCCCCGGAGAGACCCAGTACTTC.

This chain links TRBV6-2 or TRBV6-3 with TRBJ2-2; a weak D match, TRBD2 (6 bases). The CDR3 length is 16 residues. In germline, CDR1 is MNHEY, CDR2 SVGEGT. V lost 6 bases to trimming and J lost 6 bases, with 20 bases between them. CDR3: CASSHPTGEWAGELFF. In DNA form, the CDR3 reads TGTGCCAGCAGCCACCCCACGGGGGAGTGGGCCGGGGAGCTGTTTTTT.

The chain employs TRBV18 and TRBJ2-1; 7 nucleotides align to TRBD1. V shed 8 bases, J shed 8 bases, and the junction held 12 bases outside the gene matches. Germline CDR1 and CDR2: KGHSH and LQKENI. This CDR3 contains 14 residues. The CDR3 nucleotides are TGTGCCAGCGCCCCGAGGGGGCCCCCTTATGAGCAGTTCTTC. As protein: CASAPRGPPYEQFF. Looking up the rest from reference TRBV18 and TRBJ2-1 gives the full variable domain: NAGVMQNPRHLVRRRGQEARLRCSPMKGHSHVYWYRQLPEEGLKFMVYLQKENIIDESGMPKERFSAEFPKEGPSILRIQQVVRGDSAAYFCASAPRGPPYEQFFGPGTRLTVL.

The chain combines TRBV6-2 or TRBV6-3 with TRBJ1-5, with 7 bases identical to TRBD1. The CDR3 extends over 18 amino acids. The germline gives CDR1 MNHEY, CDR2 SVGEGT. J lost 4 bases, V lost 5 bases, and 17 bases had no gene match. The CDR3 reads CASSLGDPQGEYNQPQHF. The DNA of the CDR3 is TGTGCCAGCAGTCTAGGGGACCCTCAGGGGGAGTATAATCAGCCCCAGCATTTT.

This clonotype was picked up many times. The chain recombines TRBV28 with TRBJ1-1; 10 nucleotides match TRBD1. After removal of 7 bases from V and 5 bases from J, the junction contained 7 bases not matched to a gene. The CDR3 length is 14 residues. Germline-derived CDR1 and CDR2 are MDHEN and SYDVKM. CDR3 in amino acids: CASTPGQGKTEAFF. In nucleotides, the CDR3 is TGTGCCAGCACCCCGGGACAGGGGAAGACTGAAGCTTTCTTT.

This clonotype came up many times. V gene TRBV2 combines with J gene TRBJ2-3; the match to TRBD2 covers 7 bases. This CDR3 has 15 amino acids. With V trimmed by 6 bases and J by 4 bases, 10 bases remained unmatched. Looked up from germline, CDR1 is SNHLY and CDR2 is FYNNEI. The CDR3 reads CASRMGGRGADTQYF. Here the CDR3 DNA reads TGTGCCAGCAGGATGGGCGGGAGAGGCGCAGATACGCAGTATTTT. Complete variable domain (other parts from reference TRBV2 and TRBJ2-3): EPEVTQTPSHQVTQMGQEVILRCVPISNHLYFYWYRQILGQKVEFLVSFYNNEISEKSEIFDDQFSVERPDGSNFTLKIRSTKLEDSAMYFCASRMGGRGADTQYFGPGTRLTVL.

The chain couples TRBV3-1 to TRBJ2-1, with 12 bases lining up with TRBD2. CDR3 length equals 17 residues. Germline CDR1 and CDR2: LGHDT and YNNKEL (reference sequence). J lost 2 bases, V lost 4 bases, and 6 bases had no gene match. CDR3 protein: CASSREGLAGTYNEQFF. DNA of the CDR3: TGTGCCAGCAGCCGCGAAGGACTAGCGGGAACCTACAATGAGCAGTTCTTC.

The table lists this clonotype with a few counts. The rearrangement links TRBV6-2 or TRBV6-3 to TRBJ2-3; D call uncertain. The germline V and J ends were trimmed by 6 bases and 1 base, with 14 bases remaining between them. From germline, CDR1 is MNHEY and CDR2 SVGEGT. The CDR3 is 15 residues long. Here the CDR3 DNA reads TGTGCCAGCAGCTTCCTCAGTGGGGGCACAGATACGCAGTATTTT. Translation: CASSFLSGGTDTQYF.

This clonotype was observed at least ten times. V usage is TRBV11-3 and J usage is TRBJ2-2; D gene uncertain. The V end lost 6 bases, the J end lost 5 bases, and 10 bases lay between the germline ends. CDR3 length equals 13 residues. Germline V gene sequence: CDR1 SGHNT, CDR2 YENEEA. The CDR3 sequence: CASSRLTTGELFF. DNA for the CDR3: TGTGCCAGCAGTCGACTGACTACCGGGGAGCTGTTTTTT.

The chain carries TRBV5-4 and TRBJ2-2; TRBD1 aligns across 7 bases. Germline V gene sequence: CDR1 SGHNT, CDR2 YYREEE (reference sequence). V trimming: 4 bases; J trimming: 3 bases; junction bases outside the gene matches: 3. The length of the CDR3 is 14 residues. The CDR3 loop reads CASSRDSYTGELFF. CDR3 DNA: TGTGCCAGCAGCCGGGACAGCTACACCGGGGAGCTGTTTTTT.

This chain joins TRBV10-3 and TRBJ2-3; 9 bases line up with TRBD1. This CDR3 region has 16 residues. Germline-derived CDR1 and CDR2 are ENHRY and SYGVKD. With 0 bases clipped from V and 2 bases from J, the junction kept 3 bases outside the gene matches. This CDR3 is CAISESTGGNTDTQYF. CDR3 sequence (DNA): TGTGCCATCAGTGAGTCGACAGGGGGTAACACAGATACGCAGTATTTT.

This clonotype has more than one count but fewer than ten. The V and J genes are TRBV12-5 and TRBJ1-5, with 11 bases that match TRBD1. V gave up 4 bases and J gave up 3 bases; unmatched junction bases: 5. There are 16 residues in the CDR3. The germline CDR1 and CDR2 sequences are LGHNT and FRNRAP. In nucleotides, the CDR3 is TGTGCTAGTGGTTCGGGGACAGGGGGATCCAATCAGCCCCAGCATTTT. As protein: CASGSGTGGSNQPQHF.

CDR3 in DNA: TGCGCCAGCAGCGCGGTACAGGGGGCGGCTGGCTACACCTTC. Amino acids: CASSAVQGAAGYTF. The chain links TRBV5-1 to TRBJ1-2, with TRBD1 matching 9 bases. This CDR3 spans 14 amino acids. Trimming at V came to 4 bases and at J to 7 bases, leaving 8 bases not matched to a gene. Germline loops: CDR1 SGHRS, CDR2 YFSETQ.

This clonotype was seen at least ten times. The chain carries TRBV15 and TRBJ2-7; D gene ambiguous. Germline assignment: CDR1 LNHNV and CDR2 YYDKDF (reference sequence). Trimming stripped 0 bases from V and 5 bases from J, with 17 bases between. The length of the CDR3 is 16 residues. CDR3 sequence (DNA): TGTGCCACCAGCAGAGATCCCCCTAATGTCGCCCACGAGCAGTACTTC. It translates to CATSRDPPNVAHEQYF. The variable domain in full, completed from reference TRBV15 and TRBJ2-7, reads DAMVIQNPRYQVTQFGKPVTLSCSQTLNHNVMYWYQQKSSQAPKLLFHYYDKDFNNEADTPDNFQSRRPNTSFCFLDIRSPGLGDTAMYLCATSRDPPNVAHEQYFGPGTRLTVT.

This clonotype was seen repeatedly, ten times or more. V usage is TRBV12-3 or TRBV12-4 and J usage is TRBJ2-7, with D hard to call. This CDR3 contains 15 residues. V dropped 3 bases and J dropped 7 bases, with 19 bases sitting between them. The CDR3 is CASSFGGPLMREQYF. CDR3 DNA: TGTGCCAGCAGTTTTGGTGGGCCCCTTATGAGGGAGCAGTACTTC.